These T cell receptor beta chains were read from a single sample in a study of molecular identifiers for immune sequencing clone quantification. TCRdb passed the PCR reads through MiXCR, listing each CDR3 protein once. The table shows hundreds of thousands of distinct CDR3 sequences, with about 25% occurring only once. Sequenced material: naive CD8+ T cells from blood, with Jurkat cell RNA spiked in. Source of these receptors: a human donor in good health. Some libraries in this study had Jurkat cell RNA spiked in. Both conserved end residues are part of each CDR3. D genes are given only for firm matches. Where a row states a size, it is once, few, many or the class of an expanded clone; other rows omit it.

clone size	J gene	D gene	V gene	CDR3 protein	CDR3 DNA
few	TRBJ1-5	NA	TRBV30	CAWSSGAVLNQPQHF	TGTGCCTGGAGTTCCGGCGCCGTGTTGAATCAGCCCCAGCATTTT
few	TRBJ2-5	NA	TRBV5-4	CACSLWDTQETQYF	TGTGCCTGCAGCTTGTGGGACACCCAAGAGACCCAGTACTTC
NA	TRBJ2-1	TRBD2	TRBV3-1	CASSPGGSGFSYNEQSF	TGTGCCAGCAGTCCAGGAGGTAGCGGGTTCTCCTACAATGAGCAGTCCTTC
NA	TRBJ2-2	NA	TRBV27	CASSPVTPGELFF	TGTGCCAGCAGCCCCGTGACACCCGGGGAGCTGTTTTTT
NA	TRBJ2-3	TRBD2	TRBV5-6	CSSNPSGGTFGTDTQYF	TGTTCCAGCAACCCTAGCGGGGGAACGTTTGGCACAGATACGCAGTATTTT
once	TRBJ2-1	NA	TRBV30	CAWTPRTAGSYDEQFF	TGTGCCTGGACCCCTAGGACGGCGGGTTCCTATGATGAGCAGTTCTTC
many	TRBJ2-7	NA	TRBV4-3	CASSQDGGYSYEQYF	TGCGCCAGCAGCCAAGATGGAGGGTACTCCTACGAGCAGTACTTC
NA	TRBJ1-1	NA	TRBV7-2	CASSINAGANTEAFF	TGTGCCAGCAGCATCAACGCCGGGGCGAACACTGAAGCTTTCTTT
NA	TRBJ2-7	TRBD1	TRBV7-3	CASSLRASQGAYEQYF	TGTGCCAGCAGCTTAAGGGCTAGTCAGGGGGCTTACGAGCAGTACTTC
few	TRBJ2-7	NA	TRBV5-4	CASSLGLGGRAYEQYF	TGTGCCAGCAGCTTGGGATTAGGGGGGAGAGCCTACGAGCAGTACTTC
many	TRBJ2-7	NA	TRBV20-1	CSALGVESNSYEQYF	TGCAGTGCTCTAGGGGTGGAATCGAACTCCTACGAGCAGTACTTC
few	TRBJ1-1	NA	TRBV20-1	CSASEIMNTEAFF	TGCAGTGCTAGTGAGATTATGAACACTGAAGCTTTCTTT
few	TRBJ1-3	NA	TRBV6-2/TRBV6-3	CASTQTFSGNTIYF	TGTGCCAGCACCCAGACATTCTCTGGAAACACCATATATTTT
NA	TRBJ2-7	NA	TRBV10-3	CAIGTLLYEQYF	TGTGCCATCGGAACCCTACTCTACGAGCAGTACTTC
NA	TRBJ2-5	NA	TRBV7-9	CASSLGFRETQYF	TGTGCCAGCAGCTTGGGATTCCGAGAGACCCAGTACTTC
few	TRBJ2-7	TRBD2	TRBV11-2	CASSLGEGQYF	TGTGCCAGCAGCTTAGGGGAGGGTCAGTACTTC
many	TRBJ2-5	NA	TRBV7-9	CASSKPGTYQETQYF	TGTGCCAGCAGCAAGCCCGGGACATATCAAGAGACCCAGTACTTC
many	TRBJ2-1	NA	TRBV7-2	CASSFVGLYNEQFF	TGTGCCAGCAGCTTTGTTGGGCTCTACAATGAGCAGTTCTTC
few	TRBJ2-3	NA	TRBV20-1	CSARDYNLESTDTQYF	TGCAGTGCTAGAGATTATAACTTGGAGAGCACAGATACGCAGTATTTT
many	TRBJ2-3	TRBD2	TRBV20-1	CSASKSSGGRQRRTDTQYF	TGCAGTGCCTCTAAATCTAGCGGGGGGCGACAAAGGAGGACAGATACGCAGTATTTT
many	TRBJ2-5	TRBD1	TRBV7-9	CASSVGQGKYQETQYF	TGTGCCAGCAGCGTAGGACAGGGAAAATATCAAGAGACCCAGTACTTC
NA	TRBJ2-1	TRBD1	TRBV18	CASSPPKLYGDRGINEQFF	TGTGCCAGCTCACCACCAAAGCTCTACGGAGACAGGGGAATAAATGAGCAGTTCTTC
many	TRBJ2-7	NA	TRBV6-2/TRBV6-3	CASSYSTDSSYEQYF	TGTGCCAGCAGTTACAGCACGGACAGCTCCTACGAGCAGTACTTC
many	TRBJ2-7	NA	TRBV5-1	CASRSGQGEQYF	TGCGCCAGCAGATCTGGACAAGGCGAGCAGTACTTC
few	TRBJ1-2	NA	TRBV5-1	CASSLEGGGVPYGYTF	TGCGCCAGCAGCTTGGAAGGCGGAGGAGTCCCATATGGCTACACCTTC
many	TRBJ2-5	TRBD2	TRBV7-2	CASGGLAEETQYF	TGTGCCAGCGGGGGACTAGCGGAAGAGACCCAGTACTTC
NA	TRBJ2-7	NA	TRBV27	CASSLETGDVHEQYF	TGTGCCAGCAGTCTAGAGACAGGAGACGTCCACGAGCAGTACTTC
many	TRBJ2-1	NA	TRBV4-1	CASSQEARGWNEQFF	TGCGCCAGCAGCCAAGAAGCCAGGGGCTGGAATGAGCAGTTCTTC
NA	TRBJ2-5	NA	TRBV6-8	CASHIELGDQETQYF	TGTGCCAGCCACATCGAATTGGGGGACCAAGAGACCCAGTACTTC
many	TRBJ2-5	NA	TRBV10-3	CAISEPGSYQETQYF	TGTGCCATCAGTGAGCCGGGGTCGTACCAAGAGACCCAGTACTTC
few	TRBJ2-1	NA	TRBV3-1	CASSHTGGSYNEQFF	TGTGCCAGCAGCCACACGGGCGGTTCCTACAATGAGCAGTTCTTC
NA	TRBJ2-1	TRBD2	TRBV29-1	CSVEEASIAGYNEQFF	TGCAGCGTTGAAGAGGCCTCGATAGCGGGATACAATGAGCAGTTCTTC
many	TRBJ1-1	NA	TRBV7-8	CASSPASGVTEAFF	TGTGCCAGCAGCCCCGCTTCAGGCGTCACTGAAGCTTTCTTT
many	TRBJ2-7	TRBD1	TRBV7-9	CASSSPNRGTRSEQYF	TGTGCCAGCAGCTCACCTAACAGGGGGACGCGAAGCGAGCAGTACTTC
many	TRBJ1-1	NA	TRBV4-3	CASSQGISFMNTEAFF	TGCGCCAGCAGCCAAGGAATCTCTTTTATGAACACTGAAGCTTTCTTT
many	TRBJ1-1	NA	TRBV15	CATRMNGNTEAFF	TGTGCCACCAGGATGAACGGGAACACTGAAGCTTTCTTT
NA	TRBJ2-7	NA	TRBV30	CAWNIDSYEQYF	TGTGCCTGGAATATTGACTCCTACGAGCAGTACTTC
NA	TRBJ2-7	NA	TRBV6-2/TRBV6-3	CASSYGRVEYEQYF	TGTGCCAGCAGTTACGGCAGGGTTGAGTACGAGCAGTACTTC
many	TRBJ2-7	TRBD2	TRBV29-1	CSVEGRELEQYF	TGCAGCGTTGAAGGGCGGGAGCTCGAGCAGTACTTC
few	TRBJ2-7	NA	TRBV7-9	CASSLEFQKLEPQEQYF	TGTGCCAGCAGCTTAGAGTTTCAGAAATTGGAACCCCAAGAGCAGTACTTC
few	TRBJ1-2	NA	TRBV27	CASSTRGANYGYTF	TGTGCCAGCAGTACGAGGGGCGCAAACTATGGCTACACCTTC
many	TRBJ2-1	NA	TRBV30	CAWSGDNYNEQFF	TGTGCCTGGAGCGGAGATAATTACAATGAGCAGTTCTTC
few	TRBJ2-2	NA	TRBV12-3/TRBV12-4	CASITRGGTNTGELFF	TGTGCCAGCATTACCCGAGGGGGGACTAACACCGGGGAGCTGTTTTTT
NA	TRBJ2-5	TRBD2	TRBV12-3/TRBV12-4	CASSSGTRATETQNF	TGTGCCAGCAGTTCCGGGACTAGAGCGACAGAGACCCAGAACTTC
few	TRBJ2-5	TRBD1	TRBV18	CASSPAQGQETQYF	TGTGCCAGCTCACCAGCACAGGGGCAAGAGACCCAGTACTTC
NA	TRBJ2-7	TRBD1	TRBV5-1	CASSQGQGAVPLYKQYF	TGCGCCAGCAGCCAAGGACAGGGGGCTGTTCCCCTCTACAAGCAGTACTTC
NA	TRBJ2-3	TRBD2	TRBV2	CASSEIGTSGTDTQYF	TGTGCCAGCAGCGAGATAGGGACTAGCGGCACAGATACGCAGTATTTT
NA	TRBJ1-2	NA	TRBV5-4	CASTKAGSGYTF	TGTGCCAGCACCAAGGCGGGTTCTGGCTACACCTTC
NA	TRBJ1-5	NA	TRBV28	CANGQTGESNLPQHF	TGTGCCAACGGCCAAACGGGGGAGAGCAATCTGCCCCAGCATTTT
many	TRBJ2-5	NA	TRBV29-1	CSVPNGGETQYF	TGCAGCGTCCCGAACGGGGGTGAGACCCAGTACTTC
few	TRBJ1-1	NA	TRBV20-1	CSATAGVAEAFF	TGCAGTGCTACAGCAGGGGTGGCTGAAGCTTTCTTT
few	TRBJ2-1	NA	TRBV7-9	CASSSRGGGLGNEQFF	TGTGCCAGCAGCTCCCGAGGGGGGGGATTGGGGAATGAGCAGTTCTTC
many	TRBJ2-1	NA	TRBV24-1	CATSDLSGGPYNEQFF	TGTGCCACCAGTGATTTGAGCGGAGGCCCCTACAATGAGCAGTTCTTC
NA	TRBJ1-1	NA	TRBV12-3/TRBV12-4	CASTTHGGEAFF	TGTGCCAGCACCACGCACGGGGGAGAAGCTTTCTTT